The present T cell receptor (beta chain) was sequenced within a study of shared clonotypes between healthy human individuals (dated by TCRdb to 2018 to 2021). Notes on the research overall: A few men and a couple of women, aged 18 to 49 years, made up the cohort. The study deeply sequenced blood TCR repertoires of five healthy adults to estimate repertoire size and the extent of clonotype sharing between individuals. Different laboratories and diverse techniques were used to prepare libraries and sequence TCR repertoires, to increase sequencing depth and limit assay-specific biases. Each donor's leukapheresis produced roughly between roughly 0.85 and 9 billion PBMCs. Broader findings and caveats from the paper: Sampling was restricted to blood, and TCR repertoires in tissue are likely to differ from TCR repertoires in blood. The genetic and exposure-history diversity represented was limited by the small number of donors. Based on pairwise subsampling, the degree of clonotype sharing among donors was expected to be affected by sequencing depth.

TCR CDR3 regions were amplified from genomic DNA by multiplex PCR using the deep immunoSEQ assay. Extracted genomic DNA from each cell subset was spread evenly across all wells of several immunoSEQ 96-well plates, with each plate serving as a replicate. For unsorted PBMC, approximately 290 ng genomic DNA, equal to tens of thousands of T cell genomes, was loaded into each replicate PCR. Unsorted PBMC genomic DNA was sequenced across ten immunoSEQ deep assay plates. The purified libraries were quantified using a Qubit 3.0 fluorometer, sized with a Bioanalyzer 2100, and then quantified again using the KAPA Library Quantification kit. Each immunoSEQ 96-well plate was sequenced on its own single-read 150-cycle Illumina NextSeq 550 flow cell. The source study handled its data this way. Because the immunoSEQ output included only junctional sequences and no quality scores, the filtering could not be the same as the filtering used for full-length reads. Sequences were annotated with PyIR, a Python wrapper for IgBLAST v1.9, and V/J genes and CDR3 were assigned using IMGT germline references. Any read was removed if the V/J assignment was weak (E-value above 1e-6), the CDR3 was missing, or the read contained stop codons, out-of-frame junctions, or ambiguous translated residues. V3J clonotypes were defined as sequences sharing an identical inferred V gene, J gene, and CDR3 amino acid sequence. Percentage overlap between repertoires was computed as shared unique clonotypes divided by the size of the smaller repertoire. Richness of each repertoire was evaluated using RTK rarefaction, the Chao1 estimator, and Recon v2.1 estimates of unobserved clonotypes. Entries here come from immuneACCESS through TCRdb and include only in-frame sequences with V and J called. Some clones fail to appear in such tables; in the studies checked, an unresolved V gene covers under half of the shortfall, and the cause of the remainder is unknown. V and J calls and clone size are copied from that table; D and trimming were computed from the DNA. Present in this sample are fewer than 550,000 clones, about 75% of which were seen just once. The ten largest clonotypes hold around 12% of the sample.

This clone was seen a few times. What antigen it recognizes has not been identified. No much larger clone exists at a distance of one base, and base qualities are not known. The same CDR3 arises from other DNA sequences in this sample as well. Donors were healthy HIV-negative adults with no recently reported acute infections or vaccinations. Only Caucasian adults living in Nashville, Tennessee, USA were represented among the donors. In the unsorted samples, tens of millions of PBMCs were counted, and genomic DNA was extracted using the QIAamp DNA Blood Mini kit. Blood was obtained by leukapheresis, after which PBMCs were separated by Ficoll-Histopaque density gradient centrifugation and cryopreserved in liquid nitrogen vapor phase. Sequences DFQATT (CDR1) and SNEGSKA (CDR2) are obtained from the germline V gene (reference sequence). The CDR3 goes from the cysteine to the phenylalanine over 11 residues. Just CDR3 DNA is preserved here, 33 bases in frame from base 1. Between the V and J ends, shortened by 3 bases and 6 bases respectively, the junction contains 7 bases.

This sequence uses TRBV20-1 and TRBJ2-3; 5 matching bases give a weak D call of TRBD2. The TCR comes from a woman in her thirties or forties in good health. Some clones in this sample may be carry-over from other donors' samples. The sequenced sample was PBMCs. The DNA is TGCAGTGCTAGGAGGGTGGATACGCAGTATTTT. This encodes CSARRVDTQYF.